This T cell receptor beta chain comes out of a study of graft-versus-host responses after intestinal transplantation (dated by TCRdb to the early 2020s). For the wider study: Multivisceral, liver-intestinal, or isolated intestinal transplants were received by the recipients. The cohort enrolled 24 intestinal transplant recipients, one of whom was a retransplant, and a few patients without pretransplant specimens were excluded. After intestinal transplantation, graft-versus-host and host-versus-graft alloreactive T cell clones in the graft, circulation and bone marrow were tracked using bulk TCR-beta CDR3 sequencing. Alloreactive clones were identified by sequencing pre-transplant mixed lymphocyte reaction products and comparing them with unstimulated pre-transplant donor and recipient T cells. Instead of going to the commercial service, samples from a few later patients were sequenced in-house on an Illumina MiSeq and processed with MiXCR. Every recipient was given anti-thymocyte globulin induction, followed by around three years of maintenance tacrolimus and steroids. A peak of at least 4% donor T cells among recipient peripheral blood mononuclear cells was the definition used for donor T cell macrochimerism.

What the authors observed across the whole study: GvH clones were detected in recipient bone marrow, and some of these GvH clones were observed earlier in ileal mucosa or blood, consistent with an intestinal mucosal origin. High GvH to HvG T cell clonal ratios were observed in the allografts of patients with donor T cell macrochimerism. The relatively low number and heterogeneity of intestinal transplant patients limited the conclusions. Early after transplant, declines in HvG clones were associated with peak levels of circulating GvH clones.

Dithiothreitol, EDTA incubations and collagenase D digestion were used to isolate intraepithelial and lamina propria lymphocytes from graft specimens. Bulk TCR-beta sequencing was performed on serial intestinal graft biopsy specimens collected as late as 600 days after transplant. Receptor libraries were prepared by the immunoSEQ multiplex PCR assay. For most patients, high-throughput TCR-beta CDR3 sequencing of genomic DNA was performed by Adaptive Biotechnologies. The study's own analysis went as follows. TCR sequencing data for approximately 17 patients were retrieved from Adaptive's ImmunoSEQ software; three other patients were processed with MiXCR and VDJtools. Because the origin of CDR3 nucleotide sequences shared between donor and recipient could not be assigned, those sequences were removed. To be classed as alloreactive, a clone needed at least 2-fold expansion over unstimulated cells and a minimum CFSE-low frequency of 0.002% (template counts) or 0.001% (read counts). A clone was considered mappable if detected in the sequenced pre-transplant spleen, lymph node, or MLR CFSE-low populations of the donor or recipient. Cumulative frequency of alloreactive clones was calculated as a percentage of all sequences weighted by copy number. The source is immuneACCESS, and TCRdb retained only in-frame sequences with V and J called. Part of the clones is not carried over; for the studies checked, unresolved V genes explain less than half of this, and the remainder is unexplained. The D gene and trimming were derived from the DNA, and the V and J assignments and clone size from that table. Counted in this sample were fewer than 9,500 clones; 55% to 70% of them appeared once. Together, the top ten hold about 18% of the sample.

Details on this clone: Its cognate antigen has yet to be identified. Base qualities are not recorded, but no much larger clone differs from it by a single base.

Here the sequenced sample was ileum tissue, taken around 33 weeks after intestinal transplantation. The receptor was derived from a human patient who received an intestinal transplant, so some T cells may come from the graft donor.

This receptor has the CDR3 CASTGALYEQYV. The DNA is TGTGCCAGCACGGGGGCTCTCTACGAGCAGTACGTC. The V and J genes are TRBV6-1 and TRBJ2-7, with the D call perhaps TRBD1 or TRBD2, as 6 bases match in each case. V loses 7 bases of germline sequence and J loses 3 bases, and the interval between the two ends is 10 bases. For CDR1 and CDR2, the germline V gene lists MNHNS and SASEGT. The CDR3 goes from the cysteine to the valine over 12 residues. The read is trimmed to its CDR3 DNA, 36 bases read in frame from base 1.